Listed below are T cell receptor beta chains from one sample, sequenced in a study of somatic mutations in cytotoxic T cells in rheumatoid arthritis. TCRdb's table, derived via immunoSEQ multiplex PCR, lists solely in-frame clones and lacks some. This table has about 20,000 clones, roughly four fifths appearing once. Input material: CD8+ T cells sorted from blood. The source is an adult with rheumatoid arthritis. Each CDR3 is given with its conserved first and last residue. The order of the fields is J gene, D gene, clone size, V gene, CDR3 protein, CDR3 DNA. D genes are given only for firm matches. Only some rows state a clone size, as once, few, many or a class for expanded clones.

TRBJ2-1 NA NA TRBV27 CASSLLGNEQFF TGTGCCAGCAGTCTTCTAGGAAATGAGCAGTTCTTC
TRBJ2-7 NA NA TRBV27 CASSLSEGSHEQYF TGTGCCAGCAGTTTATCGGAAGGAAGCCACGAGCAGTACTTC
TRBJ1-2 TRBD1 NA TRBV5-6 CASSLVFTGGPYGYTF TGTGCCAGCAGCTTGGTGTTCACAGGGGGACCCTATGGCTACACCTTC
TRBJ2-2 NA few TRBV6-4 CASSTSGQTNTGELFF NA
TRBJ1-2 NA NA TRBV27 CASSSGGFYGYTF TGTGCCAGCAGTTCCGGGGGTTTCTATGGCTACACCTTC
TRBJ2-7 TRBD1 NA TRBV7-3 CASSPGGRDEQYF TGTGCCAGCAGCCCAGGGGGCAGGGACGAGCAGTACTTC
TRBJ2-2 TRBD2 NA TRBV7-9 CASTQGKREATGELFF TGTGCCAGCACCCAGGGAAAGCGGGAGGCCACCGGGGAGCTGTTTTTT
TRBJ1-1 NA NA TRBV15 CATSREGAGTEAFF TGTGCCACCAGCAGAGAGGGGGCAGGGACTGAAGCTTTCTTT
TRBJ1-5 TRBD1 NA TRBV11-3 CASSLLAAMDRRGGQPQHF TGTGCCAGCAGCTTGCTGGCGGCCATGGACAGGCGAGGAGGGCAGCCCCAGCATTTT
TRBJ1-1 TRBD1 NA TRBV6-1 CAGKQGAYTEAFF TGTGCCGGGAAACAGGGGGCCTACACTGAAGCTTTCTTT
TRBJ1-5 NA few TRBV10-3 CAIMRRTINQPQHF TGTGCCATCATGAGGAGGACTATCAATCAGCCCCAGCATTTT
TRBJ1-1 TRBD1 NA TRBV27 CATKTRGQENTEAFF TGTGCCACCAAGACCAGGGGGCAGGAGAACACTGAAGCTTTCTTT
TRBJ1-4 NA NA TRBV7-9 CASSLEWEAPNEKLFF TGTGCCAGCAGCTTAGAGTGGGAAGCTCCCAATGAAAAACTGTTTTTT
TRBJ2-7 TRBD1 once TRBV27 CASSLGQGAYEQYF TGTGCCAGCAGCCTCGGACAGGGAGCCTACGAGCAGTACTTC
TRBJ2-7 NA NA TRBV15 CATSRDLGASGEQYF TGTGCCACCAGCAGAGATCTCGGGGCCTCGGGCGAGCAGTACTTC
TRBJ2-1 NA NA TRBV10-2 CASRGPENEQFF TGCGCCAGCAGGGGTCCCGAAAATGAGCAGTTCTTC
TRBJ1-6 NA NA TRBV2 CASSVGRGMNSPLHF TGTGCCAGCAGTGTTGGCAGGGGTATGAATTCACCCCTCCACTTT
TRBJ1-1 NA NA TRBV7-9 CASSLVNTEAFF TGTGCCAGCAGCTTAGTTAACACTGAAGCTTTCTTT
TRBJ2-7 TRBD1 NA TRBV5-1 CASSFTGAGTYEQYF TGCGCCAGCAGCTTTACAGGGGCTGGCACCTACGAGCAGTACTTC
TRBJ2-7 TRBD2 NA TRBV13 CASSFRLADEQYF TGTGCCAGCAGCTTCAGGCTAGCGGACGAGCAGTACTTC
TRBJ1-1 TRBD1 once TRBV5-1 CASSWTGTGVEAFF TGCGCCAGCAGCTGGACCGGGACAGGGGTCGAAGCTTTCTTT
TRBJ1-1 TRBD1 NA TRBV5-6 CASSKPGQGNTEAFF TGTGCCAGCAGCAAACCGGGACAGGGGAACACTGAAGCTTTCTTT
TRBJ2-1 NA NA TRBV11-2 CASSSVVGGSYNEQFF TGTGCCAGCAGCTCGGTTGTCGGGGGATCCTACAATGAGCAGTTCTTC
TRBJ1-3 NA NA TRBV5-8 CASSHGLPGNTIYF TGTGCCAGCAGCCACGGGCTCCCCGGAAACACCATATATTTT
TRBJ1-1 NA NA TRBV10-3 CAISSTGGNTEAFF TGTGCCATCAGCTCCACCGGAGGCAACACTGAAGCTTTCTTT
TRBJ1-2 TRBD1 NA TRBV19 CASTGTGDGYTF TGTGCCAGTACCGGGACAGGGGATGGCTACACCTTC
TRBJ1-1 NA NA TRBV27 CASSTNTEAFF TGTGCCAGCAGCACAAACACTGAAGCTTTCTTT
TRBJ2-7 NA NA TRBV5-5 CASSLPSGGEQYF TGTGCCAGCAGCTTGCCATCCGGTGGCGAGCAGTACTTC
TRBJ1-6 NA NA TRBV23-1 CASSQSGGRGRASPLHF TGCGCCAGCAGTCAATCGGGGGGGCGGGGAAGGGCTTCACCCCTCCACTTT
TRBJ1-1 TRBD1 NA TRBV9 CASSRDRTEAFF TGTGCCAGCAGCCGGGACAGGACTGAAGCTTTCTTT
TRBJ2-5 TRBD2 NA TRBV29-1 CSVDVQILAEETQYF TGCAGCGTTGACGTACAAATCCTAGCGGAGGAGACCCAGTACTTC
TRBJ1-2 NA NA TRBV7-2 CASSLAGLDYGYTF TGTGCCAGCAGCTTAGCAGGGCTTGACTATGGCTACACCTTC
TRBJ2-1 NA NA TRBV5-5 CASSLSQAYNEQFF TGTGCCAGCAGCTTGTCACAGGCCTACAATGAGCAGTTCTTC
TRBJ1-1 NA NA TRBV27 CASRSGTEAFF TGTGCCAGCAGGAGTGGGACTGAAGCTTTCTTT
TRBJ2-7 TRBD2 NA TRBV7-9 CASSFGTSAGSEQYF TGTGCCAGCAGCTTCGGGACTAGCGCCGGAAGCGAGCAGTACTTC
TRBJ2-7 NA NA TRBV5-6 CASSLWLSYEQYF TGTGCCAGCAGCTTGTGGCTCTCCTACGAGCAGTACTTC
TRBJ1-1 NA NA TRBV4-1 CASSQPPERQAPGNTEAFF TGCGCCAGCAGCCAACCACCCGAACGACAGGCCCCCGGCAACACTGAAGCTTTCTTT